This TCR beta chain was captured by sequencing in a study of beta chain features in type 1 diabetes. Study conclusions and caveats: Among all four CD4+ subsets, Type 1 diabetes patients had TCRB CDR3s that were moderately but significantly shorter.

Trimming stripped 6 bases from V and 0 bases from J, with 16 bases between. Per the germline V gene, CDR1 is SNHLY and CDR2 is FYNNEI. The CDR3 extends over 16 amino acids. Regarding this clone: The antigen is undetermined.

Sequencing targeted expressed TCRB transcripts, as all isolated RNA had been reverse transcribed. Clones were read by immunoSEQ multiplex PCR, and TCRdb kept only the in-frame ones, dropping some. The sample carries 500,000 to 800,000 clones, 9.5% to 15% recorded once. The sequence came from a man between 25 and 39 years old with type 1 diabetes. What was sequenced was naive CD4+ T cells from blood. This chain links TRBV2 with TRBJ2-3, with D perhaps matching TRBD2 (6 bases). CDR3: CASRLLARTSTDTQYF. The CDR3 DNA reads as TGTGCCAGCAGGTTGCTAGCGAGGACTAGCACAGATACGCAGTATTTT.